This T cell receptor (beta chain) was profiled in a study of T cell responses to AZD1222 COVID-19 vaccine (dated by TCRdb to about 2021). Broadly, across the study: AZD1222 recipients with second doses at about 4 weeks or about 12 weeks were pooled, because spike-specific TCR depth and breadth did not differ between schedules. A total of over 230 trial participants underwent TCR sequencing, of whom roughly 210 had received two doses of AZD1222 and some 26 had received two doses of the MenACWY control vaccine. Enrollment into the trials was organized by age into subgroups of 18-55, 56-69 and 70-plus years, and those subgroups contained approximately 160, 26 and 62 TCR-sequenced participants, respectively.

The time point label here, explained by the study, means: baseline before first vaccination. The vaccinee samples were drawn from two UK trials, COV001 and COV002, one of which was a single-blind randomized controlled phase 2/3 trial testing AZD1222 (ChAdOx1 nCoV-19) in healthy adults. Trial participant PBMC samples were collected at day 0 and day 28 after the second dose for TCRbeta chain sequencing. Concerning this clone: Its antigen specificity is not known. Per-base qualities were not stored, and no clone one base away is much larger.

The CDR3 regions of human TCRbeta chains were analyzed by immunosequencing. Per the authors' processing: TCRs in the repertoires were compared against a reference library of SARS-CoV-2-specific TCRs that had been generated with the MIRA antigen-specificity platform. Breadth was defined as the fraction of unique TCRs that were SARS-CoV-2-associated, and depth was defined as the fraction of total T cells that were SARS-CoV-2-associated. Each spike-specific TCR was assigned to its reactive spike region and to a CD4 or CD8 class using the MIRA data. Log10-transformed breadth and depth values were compared by one-way ANOVA with Sidak's multiple comparisons tests. The source is immuneACCESS, and TCRdb retained only in-frame sequences with V and J called. Part of the clones is not carried over; for the studies checked, unresolved V genes explain less than half of this, and the remainder is unexplained. For V, J and clone size, that table is used; D and trimming come from the DNA. The sample table holds tens of thousands of clones, of which about 90% were seen once. 6% to 9% of the sample is in the top ten clones.

In the germline V gene (reference sequence), CDR1 corresponds to SGHKS and CDR2 to YYEKEE. Its CDR3 holds 17 amino acids, cysteine through phenylalanine. The DNA shown is the 51-base CDR3, in frame from base 1. Relative to germline, V is 0 bases shorter and J is 0 bases shorter, with 14 bases between their ends. Findings and caveats that apply to the study as a whole: Vaccine-associated CD4 TCRs spanned the whole spike protein, with dominant responses in regions 160-218 and 743-854. Conclusions about previously exposed vaccinees are limited, since just a handful of AZD1222 recipients were seropositive for SARS-CoV-2 at baseline. Most participants were white British and females outnumbered males, and the authors suggested that clonal diversity may have been underestimated. Epitopes outside the regions mutated in the B.1.351 and B.1.1.7 variants were reportedly recognized by nearly half of the unique spike-specific TCRs. Because no day 14 peak-response samples were available, the repertoires could be characterized only after the peak T cell response. After two AZD1222 doses, both the breadth and the depth of spike-specific TCRs were significantly higher than at day 0 and than in MenACWY recipients. In the small 56-69-year group, the increase in depth fell short of significance, most likely because of low power.

This clonotype originated in an adult in good health. This chain is built from TRBV5-5 and TRBJ2-3, with the D segment identity uncertain. Sequences were derived from peripheral blood, sampled on day 0 of AZD1222 vaccination. CDR3 sequence: CASSLGGVAASTDTQYF. The DNA sequence is given as TGTGCCAGCAGCTTGGGTGGGGTTGCGGCGAGCACAGATACGCAGTATTTT.